These T cell receptor beta chains were read from a single sample in a study of CD8 T cells in Susac syndrome. TCRdb re-analysed the immunoSEQ multiplex PCR reads in MiXCR, keeping a single row per CDR3 protein. The sample lists some 200,000 distinct CDR3 sequences, roughly 92% occurring once. The sequenced sample consisted of CD8+ T cells from PBMCs. These receptors were collected from a human donor with multiple sclerosis. Both conserved end residues are part of each CDR3. The D gene is left open where the match is weak. Part of the rows lack a size; the others show once, few, many or a class for expanded clones.

CDR3 DNA | CDR3 protein | clone size | D gene | J gene | V gene
TGTGCCAGCAGCCCCCCCCGAATCTACGGGGGGCAAGAGCAGTTCTTC | CASSPPRIYGGQEQFF | - | - | TRBJ2-1 | TRBV5-6
TGTGCCAGCAGCTTAACCGGGGGCGGAGGCAATGAGCAGTTCTTC | CASSLTGGGGNEQFF | - | - | TRBJ2-1 | TRBV7-3
TGTGCCATCAGTGAAACGGGGAGCTCCTACGAGCAGTACTTC | CAISETGSSYEQYF | - | - | TRBJ2-7 | TRBV10-3
TGTGCCAGCAGTTACGGGACTAGCGGGAGTATTGTCGCCCAGTACTTC | CASSYGTSGSIVAQYF | - | TRBD2 | TRBJ2-5 | TRBV6-7
TGTGCCAGCAGCAGAGGGACTAGCGGTGATCAAGAGACCCAGTACTTC | CASSRGTSGDQETQYF | - | TRBD2 | TRBJ2-5 | TRBV7-9
TGCGCCAGCTCAGGGGGAGACACCGGGGAGCTGTTTTTT | CASSGGDTGELFF | - | TRBD1 | TRBJ2-2 | TRBV10-2
TGTGCCAGCAGCTCTCAACCAGATTTTGGGAACACTGAAGCTTTCTTT | CASSSQPDFGNTEAFF | - | - | TRBJ1-1 | TRBV7-6
TGTGCCAGCAGTGACCCCAGCCCGAGGGAGACCCAGTACTTC | CASSDPSPRETQYF | once | - | TRBJ2-5 | TRBV6-5
TGCGCCAGCAGTGAACGGGACACTGAAGCTTTCTTT | CASSERDTEAFF | - | - | TRBJ1-1 | TRBV10-2
TGTGCCAGTAGTCGCGGGAATACGCAGTATTTT | CASSRGNTQYF | - | - | TRBJ2-3 | TRBV19
TGTGCCAGCAGCGGGGAGGATTACGAGCAGTACTTC | CASSGEDYEQYF | - | - | TRBJ2-7 | TRBV3-1
TGTGCCAGTACCCCAGACTGGGACTTCTCGGGGCATCAGCCCCAGCATTTT | CASTPDWDFSGHQPQHF | - | - | TRBJ1-5 | TRBV19
TGTGCCAGCAGCGCGTCAGGAGCAAAACCCCATGAAGCTTTCTTT | CASSASGAKPHEAFF | - | - | TRBJ1-1 | TRBV9
TGTGCCAGCAGTTACCGAGGGGACCTCTACGAGCAGTACTTC | CASSYRGDLYEQYF | - | - | TRBJ2-7 | TRBV6-2/TRBV6-3
TGTGCCAGCAGCTCAGGCAGGGAGCCCCAGCATTTT | CASSSGREPQHF | - | - | TRBJ1-5 | TRBV12-3/TRBV12-4
TGTGCCAGCAGTTACTCGTACGGATGGGAGGAAAAACTGTTTTTT | CASSYSYGWEEKLFF | - | - | TRBJ1-4 | TRBV6-5
TGTGCCAGTCCTACTAGCAGGGCGCAGCCCACAGATACGCAGTATTTT | CASPTSRAQPTDTQYF | - | - | TRBJ2-3 | TRBV12-3/TRBV12-4
TGTGCCAGCAGCTTCCAGGGGGCTAGCGGGGAGCTGTTTTTT | CASSFQGASGELFF | - | TRBD1 | TRBJ2-2 | TRBV7-9
TGCAGTGCTAGAAGCCGGGACAGGTACAATCAGCCCCAGCATTTT | CSARSRDRYNQPQHF | - | TRBD1 | TRBJ1-5 | TRBV20-1
TGTGCCAGCACCCTTCTAGAGGACGGGGGGGCACGAGAGACCCAGTACTTC | CASTLLEDGGARETQYF | - | TRBD2 | TRBJ2-5 | TRBV7-9
TGTGCCAGTAGTGTTGGATTGGGGAGGGTCACTGAAGCTTTCTTT | CASSVGLGRVTEAFF | - | - | TRBJ1-1 | TRBV19
TGTGCCAGCAGCTCGGGGACAGCACCAAATCAGCCCCAGCATTTT | CASSSGTAPNQPQHF | - | TRBD1 | TRBJ1-5 | TRBV5-6
TGCAGTGCTAGAGATTATGAATCGCTAGGTCGAGCTTACAATGAGCAGTTCTTC | CSARDYESLGRAYNEQFF | - | - | TRBJ2-1 | TRBV20-1
TGCGCCAGCAGCCAAGTTGGGGGGATGGGCAATCAGCCCCAGCATTTT | CASSQVGGMGNQPQHF | - | - | TRBJ1-5 | TRBV4-1
TGTGCTAGTGTGTCTCCAGGTGGGACTGAAGCTTTCTTT | CASVSPGGTEAFF | - | - | TRBJ1-1 | TRBV12-5
TGCAGCGTTGAGGGACTCGGGGGAGAGCAGTACTTC | CSVEGLGGEQYF | once | - | TRBJ2-7 | TRBV29-1
TGCAGCGTTGGAGCGGGAGAGGCCACACAAGAGACCCAGTACTTC | CSVGAGEATQETQYF | - | TRBD2 | TRBJ2-5 | TRBV29-1
TGTGCCACCAGCTTACCGGGACAGGGCTCTCAATCCCCCACAGATACGCAGTATTTT | CATSLPGQGSQSPTDTQYF | - | TRBD1 | TRBJ2-3 | TRBV15
TGTGCCAGCAGCCCTGGGACCCAAGAGACCCAGTACTTC | CASSPGTQETQYF | - | - | TRBJ2-5 | TRBV7-9
TGTGCCAGCAGCCCCTTTGGAGGGGGCCTCTTGAGCTCCTACAATGAGCAGTTCTTC | CASSPFGGGLLSSYNEQFF | - | - | TRBJ2-1 | TRBV14
TGTGCCAGCAGTTACAGGGTGAACACTGAAGCTTTCTTT | CASSYRVNTEAFF | once | - | TRBJ1-1 | TRBV2
TGTGCCAGCAGTCGTAAGGTCCGGGACAGCCAAAAAGAGACCCAGTACTTC | CASSRKVRDSQKETQYF | - | TRBD1 | TRBJ2-5 | TRBV6-1
TGTGCCTGGAGTGCAACAGGGGGCCCCTACGAGCAGTACTTC | CAWSATGGPYEQYF | - | TRBD1 | TRBJ2-7 | TRBV30
TGTGCCAGCAGCTTACCCTGGACAGGGGAAAGGGAGGCTTTCTTT | CASSLPWTGEREAFF | - | TRBD1 | TRBJ1-1 | TRBV5-8
TGCAGTGCAACCGGCCAAGGCCATGAGCAGTTCTTC | CSATGQGHEQFF | - | - | TRBJ2-1 | TRBV20-1
TGTGCCTGGAGGGAGGGGGCTACTGAAGCTTTCTTT | CAWREGATEAFF | - | TRBD1 | TRBJ1-1 | TRBV30
TGTGCCAGCAGCCTCCACCCGACAGACCAAGCTTTCTTT | CASSLHPTDQAFF | - | - | TRBJ1-1 | TRBV7-3
TGTGCCAGCAGTTTATTCGTAGAGAAGGCAAGCACAGATACGCAGTATTTT | CASSLFVEKASTDTQYF | - | - | TRBJ2-3 | TRBV12-3/TRBV12-4
TGTGCCAGCAGGGCGGACGGGACCATCTCTGGAAACACCATATATTTT | CASRADGTISGNTIYF | - | - | TRBJ1-3 | TRBV12-3/TRBV12-4
TGCAGTGCTAGAGATGGGGCAGTGGGTTACAATGAGCAGTTCTTC | CSARDGAVGYNEQFF | - | - | TRBJ2-1 | TRBV20-1
TGTGCCAGCAGTGATGGGGATTTACCCCTCCACTTT | CASSDGDLPLHF | - | - | TRBJ1-6 | TRBV2
TGTGCCACCAGCACCCACAGCGGGAGAAGCTACGAGCAGTACTTC | CATSTHSGRSYEQYF | - | TRBD2 | TRBJ2-7 | TRBV15
TGTGCCAGCAGCTTGATAACTAGCGCCGAGCAGTTCTTC | CASSLITSAEQFF | - | TRBD2 | TRBJ2-1 | TRBV7-2
TGTGCCACCAGCCCAGGACTAGCGGGCCAGCAAGAGACCCAGTACTTC | CATSPGLAGQQETQYF | - | TRBD2 | TRBJ2-5 | TRBV15
TGCAGCGTTGAGATCCCGGAGACCGGAGGAGATGAGCAGTACTTC | CSVEIPETGGDEQYF | - | - | TRBJ2-7 | TRBV29-1
TGTGCCTGGAACACCCAGGGGGGAGAGGGGATCTATGGCTACACCTTC | CAWNTQGGEGIYGYTF | once | TRBD1 | TRBJ1-2 | TRBV30
TGTGCCACCAGCAGAGAGAGGGCCGGGGAGCTGTTTTTT | CATSRERAGELFF | - | - | TRBJ2-2 | TRBV15
TGTGCCTGGAGCCTTGGACAGGGGCATCAGCCCCAGCATTTT | CAWSLGQGHQPQHF | - | TRBD1 | TRBJ1-5 | TRBV30
TGCGCCAGCAGCCAAGATGCCCTAGCGCGTTCCTACGAGCAGTACTTC | CASSQDALARSYEQYF | - | - | TRBJ2-7 | TRBV4-1
TGTGCCAGCAGCCCAGGGACTAGCGGGAGGCACTCCTACAATGAGCAGTTCTTC | CASSPGTSGRHSYNEQFF | - | TRBD2 | TRBJ2-1 | TRBV9
TGTGCCAGCAGCCAGGGGGGGGGCGGGACTGAAGCTTTCTTT | CASSQGGGGTEAFF | - | TRBD1 | TRBJ1-1 | TRBV9
TGTGCCAGCACCTCGGACTTGGACAGGCATTATGGCTACACCTTC | CASTSDLDRHYGYTF | - | TRBD1 | TRBJ1-2 | TRBV6-6
TGCGCCAGCAGCCAAGATCGCCTAGCGGGATCTGAGCAGTTCTTC | CASSQDRLAGSEQFF | - | TRBD2 | TRBJ2-1 | TRBV4-3